This T cell receptor beta chain stems from a study of T cells after yellow fever vaccination (dated by TCRdb to the late 2010s). Turning to the overall study: The SMART-Seq v4 Ultra Low Input RNA kit was used to prepare libraries from fractions with low cell numbers. To track T-cell clones before and after primary and booster YFV17D yellow fever vaccination, bulk TCR alpha and beta repertoires were sequenced longitudinally. The cohort comprised two healthy male donors, one aged 18 to 30 and one aged 30 to 40 years. Bulk PBMC replicates and cell subsets were isolated from blood drawn at multiple timepoints before and after both primary and secondary immunization. Points the paper makes about the study in general: Because abundant contaminating clonotypes from the bulk population could be contained in FACS-sorted repertoires, computational filtering was required. Most clones expanded after primary vaccination were re-detected after the booster (around 96% of CD4 and about nine tenths of CD8), suggesting broad memory maintenance. Because the study included only two donors, the extent to which the findings can be generalized is limited. A small share of clonotypes was detected in both CD4 and CD8 compartments, with the overlap likely arising from convergent recombination. Compared with the primary T-cell response, the secondary T-cell response was faster but weaker, reaching its peak on day 5 rather than on day 15.

From its cysteine to its phenylalanine, the CDR3 spans 13 amino acids. Only the CDR3 region is kept as DNA, spanning 39 bases read in frame from base 1. V was cut back by 4 bases and J by 9 bases, leaving a gap of 13 bases between them. Of note for this clonotype: What antigen it recognizes has not been identified. Base quality data are lacking; no much larger clone is found one base away.

Explained via the paper, the treatment or condition label denotes: live attenuated yellow fever vaccine strain. PBMCs were isolated from peripheral blood using a standard Ficoll-Paque protocol. CD4 and CD8 T-cell fractions were isolated with Dynabeads CD4 and CD8 positive selection kits. TriZol was used to extract RNA from bulk PBMCs, from CD4 and CD8 fractions, and from dextramer-positive and dextramer-negative fractions. The data were produced on an Illumina NovaSeq 6000. Synthesis of TCR cDNA relied on 5'RACE template switching, a step that introduced a universal primer site along with unique molecular identifiers. cDNA synthesis was primed from both the TCR alpha and TCR beta constant segments. Libraries were amplified in two PCR steps, with sample barcodes and sequencing adapters added in the second step. Sequencing of the libraries was done on either Illumina HiSeq 2500 (2x100 bp) or NovaSeq (2x150 bp). As for how the authors treated the data: Reads were demultiplexed and collapsed into UMI consensus sequences with MIGEC, and V(D)J alignment was performed with MiXCR. Vaccine-responding clonotypes were identified with edgeR using replicate PBMC samples, with FDR below 0.01 and a log2 fold change above 5 up to day 15 being required. Bulk clonotypes were assigned CD4 or CD8 identity according to which sequenced CD4 or CD8 repertoire held them at higher abundance. TCRdb ran its own pipeline on the public reads, namely fastp trimming at Q25 and MiXCR clone calling, and kept in-frame beta chains. Merged by CDR3 protein, the rows form single entries marked with the most common genes and DNA. In this record, the V and J calls reflect TCRdb's handling and not the investigators' own analysis. Recorded for this sample are about 220,000 distinct CDR3 sequences; 3.2% of them occurred a single time. The leading ten clones occupy roughly 3.2% of the sample.

This sequence originates from a man between 18 and 29 years old who received the YFV17D yellow fever vaccine. This specimen was CD4+ T cells sorted from PBMCs, taken 10 days after the yellow fever booster vaccination. This receptor chain uses TRBV12-3 or TRBV12-4 and TRBJ1-5, with a weak D call of TRBD1 (5 bases match). The nucleotides read TGTGCCAGCAGTTACCGAACAGGAAGGCCCCAGCATTTT. It codes for CASSYRTGRPQHF.